The T cell receptor beta chain under discussion was sequenced for a study of vaccination effects on CD4 cells after COVID-19. Study-level background: BNT162b2 vaccine or mRNA-1273 vaccine was given to participants in two doses. Points from the study as a whole: Marked clonal contraction of both clone types appeared late after vaccination. There was only 1 of 255 vaccine-induced clones in healthy vaccinees that cross-reacted with common cold coronaviruses.

Sequencing was performed with immunoSEQ multiplex PCR; in TCRdb, only in-frame clones are kept and a portion is missing. The sample contains about 41,000 clones, about two thirds of which appear only once. As for this clone: Antigen unknown.

Trimming left V 4 bases short and J 2 bases short, with 25 bases between. The CDR3 has 19 amino acids. CDR1 is SGHRS, CDR2 YFSETQ, per germline. Peptide-pool stimulation followed by sequencing identified expanded antigen-specific CD4+ clonotypes in the ViraFEST assay. Culturing for nine to ten days preceded CD4+ T cell isolation. Previously uninfected by SARS-CoV-2, the vaccine recipients also showed negative nucleocapsid antibodies. This TCR was recovered from a human donor who received a COVID-19 vaccine. The sequences come from CD4+ T cells from PBMCs cultured with HCoV-OC43 spike peptides, collected before COVID-19 vaccination. The subset: HCoV-OC43 spike overlapping peptide pool stimulation. The chain is built from TRBV5-1 and TRBJ1-3, with D possibly matching TRBD1 (5 bases). The CDR3 here is CASSPMGLGRRDPGNTIYF. CDR3 bases: TGCGCCAGCAGCCCAATGGGACTGGGGAGAAGGGATCCTGGAAACACCATATATTTT.